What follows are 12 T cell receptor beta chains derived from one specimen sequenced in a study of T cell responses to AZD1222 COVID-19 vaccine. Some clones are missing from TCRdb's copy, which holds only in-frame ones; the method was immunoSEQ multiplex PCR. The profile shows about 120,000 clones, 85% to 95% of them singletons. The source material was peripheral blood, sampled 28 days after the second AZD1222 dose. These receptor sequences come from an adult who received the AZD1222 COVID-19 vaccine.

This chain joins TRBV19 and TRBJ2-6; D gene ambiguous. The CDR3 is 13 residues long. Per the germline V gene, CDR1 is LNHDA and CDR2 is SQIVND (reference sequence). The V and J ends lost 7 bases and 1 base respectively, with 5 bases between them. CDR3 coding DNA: TGTGCCAGTAAAGTTTCTGGGGCCAACGTCCTGACTTTC. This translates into CASKVSGANVLTF.

The CDR3, as DNA: TGTGCCAGCAGTGGCGTGGGGGGGGCATATAATTCACCCCTCCACTTT. This encodes CASSGVGGAYNSPLHF. The chain has TRBV25-1 and TRBJ1-6; perhaps TRBD1 as D (6 bases). The CDR3 is 16 residues long. V was pared by 4 bases and J by 4 bases, with 14 bases between. CDR1 and CDR2 (germline): MGHDK, SYGVNS.

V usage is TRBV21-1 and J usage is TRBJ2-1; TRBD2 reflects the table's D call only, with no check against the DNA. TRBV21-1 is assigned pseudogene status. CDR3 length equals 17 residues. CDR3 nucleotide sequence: TGTGCCAGCAGCAAGCCTACTAGCGGGAGCTCCTACAATGAGCAGTTCTTC. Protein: CASSKPTSGSSYNEQFF.

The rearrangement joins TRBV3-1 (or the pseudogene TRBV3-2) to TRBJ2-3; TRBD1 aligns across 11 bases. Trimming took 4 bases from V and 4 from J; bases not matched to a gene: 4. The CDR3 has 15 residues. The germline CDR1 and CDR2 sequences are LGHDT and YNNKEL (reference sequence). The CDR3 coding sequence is TGTGCCAGCAGCCCCCGGACAGGGGGCCCAGATACGCAGTATTTT. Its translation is CASSPRTGGPDTQYF.

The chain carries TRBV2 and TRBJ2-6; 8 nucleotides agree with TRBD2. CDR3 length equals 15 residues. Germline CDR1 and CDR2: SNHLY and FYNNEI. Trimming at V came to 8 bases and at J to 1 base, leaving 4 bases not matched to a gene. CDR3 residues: CASREGNSGANVLTF. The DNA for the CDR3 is TGTGCCAGCCGGGAGGGAAATTCTGGGGCCAACGTCCTGACTTTC.

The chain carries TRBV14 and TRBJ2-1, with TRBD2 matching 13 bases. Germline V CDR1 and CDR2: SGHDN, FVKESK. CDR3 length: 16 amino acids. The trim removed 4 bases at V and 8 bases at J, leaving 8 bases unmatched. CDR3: CASSRTGLAGLDEQFF. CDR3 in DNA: TGTGCCAGCAGCCGAACGGGACTAGCGGGACTGGATGAGCAGTTCTTC.

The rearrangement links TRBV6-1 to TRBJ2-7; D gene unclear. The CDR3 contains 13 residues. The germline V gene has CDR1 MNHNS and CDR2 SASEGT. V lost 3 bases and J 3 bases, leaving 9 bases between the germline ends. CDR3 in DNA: TGTGCCAGCAGTGAGTGGATTTTCTACGAGCAGTACTTC. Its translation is CASSEWIFYEQYF.

In DNA form, the CDR3 reads TGTGCCAGCAGCCCCAGACTAGGCACAGATACGCAGTATTTT. Translating gives CASSPRLGTDTQYF. V gene TRBV7-2 combines with J gene TRBJ2-3, with a weak D call TRBD2 (6 bases). Trimming shortened V by 5 bases and J by 1 base, and 10 bases separated the two germline ends. CDR3 length: 14 residues. Germline assignment: CDR1 SGHTA and CDR2 FQGNSA.

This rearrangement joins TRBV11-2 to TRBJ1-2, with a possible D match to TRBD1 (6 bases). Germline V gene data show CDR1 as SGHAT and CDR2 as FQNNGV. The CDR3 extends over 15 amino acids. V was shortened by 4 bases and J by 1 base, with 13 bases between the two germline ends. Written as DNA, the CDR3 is TGTGCCAGCAGCTCCCAAGACAGGTTTAACTATGGCTACACCTTC. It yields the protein CASSSQDRFNYGYTF.

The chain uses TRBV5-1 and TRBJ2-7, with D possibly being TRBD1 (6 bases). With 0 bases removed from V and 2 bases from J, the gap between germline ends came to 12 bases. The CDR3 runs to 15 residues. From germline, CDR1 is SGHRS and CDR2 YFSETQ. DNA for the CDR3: TGCGCCAGCAGCTTGGTGGCAGGGGCCACCTACGAGCAGTACTTC. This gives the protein CASSLVAGATYEQYF.

CDR3 sequence reads: CASSLVKESYGYTF. Here the CDR3 DNA reads TGTGCCAGCAGCTTAGTTAAAGAAAGCTATGGCTACACCTTC. The chain combines TRBV11-2 with TRBJ1-2; no reliable D call. Between the trimmed V and J ends, which lost 1 base and 4 bases, there was a span of 10 bases. This CDR3 has 14 amino acids. Germline loops: CDR1 SGHAT, CDR2 FQNNGV.

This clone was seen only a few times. This CDR3 is CASSRDRENTQYF. CDR3 nucleotides: TGCGCCAGCTCACGGGACAGGGAAAATACGCAGTATTTT. The chain couples TRBV10-1 to TRBJ2-3; the match to TRBD1 covers 9 bases. After removal of 8 bases from V and 7 bases from J, the junction contained 7 bases not matched to a gene. Germline V gives CDR1 WNHNN, CDR2 SYGVQD (reference sequence). The CDR3 has 13 amino acids.